This section outlines one T cell receptor (beta chain) sequence together with its context. Its matching antigen is unknown. This sample stems from a study of OX40 agonist ivuxolimab in advanced cancers. As for the study in general: Ivuxolimab, an agonistic anti-OX40 (CD134) antibody, was given to patients. Age averaged around 54 years (range roughly 23 to 85), and less than 85% were male. Study results and limitations: People who partly responded at 0.1-3.0 mg/kg had some of the least clonal expansion seen. More expanded clones were seen, on average, in CD8+ T cells than in CD4+.

Method: immunoSEQ multiplex PCR; TCRdb's copy keeps in-frame clones and lacks some. This sample carries more than 35,000 clones, approximately 90% of them seen once, and the ten largest clones take roughly 0.53%. The CDR3 loop spans 15 amino acids. Germline CDR1 reads ENHRY; CDR2 reads SYGVKD. V gave up 6 bases and J gave up 4 bases; unmatched junction bases: 7. The specimen was CD4+ or CD8+ T cells sorted from blood, collected in a trial of the OX40 agonist ivuxolimab. The chain couples TRBV10-3 to TRBJ2-7, with 12 nucleotides matching TRBD2. This TCR was recovered from an adult with an advanced solid tumor such as melanoma, head and neck, liver or kidney cancer. The CDR3 is CAISPTSGGSYEQYF. In DNA, the CDR3 is TGTGCCATCAGCCCGACTAGCGGGGGATCTTACGAGCAGTACTTC.